This passage covers 23 T cell receptor beta chains from one sample sequenced in a study of blood T cell repertoires in COVID-19. Generated by immunoSEQ multiplex PCR, the TCRdb table keeps only in-frame clones and is missing some. The sample gives 150,000 to 200,000 clones, 80% to 90% of which show up once; about 14% is in the top ten. Sequenced: peripheral blood. These receptors originate from a woman in her seventies with COVID-19, enrolled during active disease.

The genes are TRBV14 and TRBJ2-3; possibly TRBD2 for D (5 bases). This CDR3 contains 13 residues. Germline V gene lookup returns CDR1 SGHDN and CDR2 FVKESK. Trimming shortened V by 1 base and J by 5 bases, and 7 bases separated the two germline ends. The CDR3 here is CASSQVRGDTQYF. The CDR3 DNA reads as TGTGCCAGCAGCCAAGTACGGGGAGATACGCAGTATTTT.

CDR3 protein: CASSETGLAGDTQYF. CDR3 bases: TGCGCCAGCAGTGAGACCGGACTAGCGGGAGATACGCAGTATTTT. The rearrangement uses TRBV10-2 and TRBJ2-3; 11 bases map to TRBD2. The CDR3 runs to 15 residues. Germline-derived CDR1 and CDR2 are WSHSY and SAAADI. V dropped 2 bases and J dropped 5; count of bases not matched to a gene: 3.

The V gene is TRBV6-4, the J gene TRBJ1-2; 9 bases line up with TRBD1. The CDR3 has 15 residues. In germline, CDR1 is MRHNA, CDR2 SNTAGT. Trimming at V came to 5 bases and at J to 3 bases, leaving 7 bases not matched to a gene. The CDR3 region is CASSPGTGYDYGYTF. CDR3 coding DNA: TGTGCCAGCAGTCCCGGGACAGGGTACGACTATGGCTACACCTTC.

The chain carries TRBV6-1 and TRBJ1-5, with D uncertain. Trimming removed 1 base at V and 7 bases at J, with 17 bases between. The germline CDR1 and CDR2 sequences are MNHNS and SASEGT. The CDR3 loop spans 16 amino acids. CDR3 nucleotide sequence: TGTGCCAGCAGTGAAGGATCCGCCGTAGCAGTCCAGCCCCAGCATTTT. This encodes CASSEGSAVAVQPQHF.

This clone was recorded only once. The CDR3 loop reads CSYGQDGEQYF. In DNA, the CDR3 is TGCAGCTACGGACAGGATGGCGAGCAGTACTTC. This sequence joins TRBV29-1 and TRBJ2-7; 7 bases fit TRBD1. Germline V CDR1 and CDR2: SQVTM, ANQGSEA. The ends lost 8 bases at V and 6 bases at J; junction bases unmatched: 7. The CDR3 length is 11 residues.

The rearrangement uses TRBV10-3 and TRBJ2-7; D is possibly TRBD2 (6 bases). CDR1 is ENHRY and CDR2 is SYGVKD in the germline V gene. The length of the CDR3 is 13 residues. Trimming stripped 8 bases from V and 0 bases from J, with 11 bases between. Written as DNA, the CDR3 is TGTGCCATCTCGCGGGAACGCTCCTACGAGCAGTACTTC. It yields the protein CAISRERSYEQYF.

The V gene is TRBV7-8, the J gene TRBJ1-2; 10 bases are a match to TRBD1. Per the germline V gene, CDR1 is SGHVS and CDR2 is FQNEAQ. V shed 3 bases and J 4 bases; nucleotides not matched to a gene: 5. The CDR3 contains 15 residues. As DNA, the CDR3 is TGTGCCAGCAGCTTCGGGACAGGGGCTGGCTATGGCTACACCTTC. This sequence encodes CASSFGTGAGYGYTF.

The genes are TRBV27 and TRBJ2-1, with 10 bases that match TRBD2. The CDR3 is 15 residues long. The germline V gene encodes CDR1 MNHEY and CDR2 SMNVEV (reference sequence). V trimming: 5 bases; J trimming: 3 bases; junction bases outside the gene matches: 4. The CDR3 DNA reads as TGTGCCAGCAGTGGCGGGACTAGCGTCTACAATGAGCAGTTCTTC. Translating gives CASSGGTSVYNEQFF.

This clone showed up just once. The CDR3 loop is CASSLGTEPQGDTQYF. DNA for the CDR3: TGTGCCAGCAGCTTAGGGACAGAACCTCAGGGAGATACGCAGTATTTT. The V gene is TRBV11-1, the J gene TRBJ2-3, with D possibly TRBD1 on 6 matching bases. V gave up 1 base and J gave up 5 bases, with 16 bases separating them. The CDR3 loop spans 16 amino acids. CDR1 and CDR2 (germline): SGHAT, FQDESV (reference sequence).

This chain connects TRBV5-1 to TRBJ2-1; TRBD2 matches 13 bases. CDR3 length: 15 amino acids. J lost 7 bases, V lost 4 bases, and 5 bases had no gene match. Per the germline V gene, CDR1 is SGHRS and CDR2 is YFSETQ. DNA for the CDR3: TGCGCCAGCAGCGGCGGGACTAGCGGGAATAATGAGCAGTTCTTC. As protein: CASSGGTSGNNEQFF. The full variable domain, rest sourced from reference TRBV5-1 and TRBJ2-1, is KAGVTQTPRYLIKTRGQQVTLSCSPISGHRSVSWYQQTPGQGLQFLFEYFSETQRNKGNFPGRFSGRQFSNSRSEMNVSTLELGDSALYLCASSGGTSGNNEQFFGPGTRLTVL.

The gene calls are TRBV19 and TRBJ1-2, with 9 bases that match TRBD1. Germline V CDR1 and CDR2: LNHDA, SQIVND (reference sequence). V dropped 4 bases and J dropped 4; count of bases not matched to a gene: 10. The CDR3 has 16 amino acids. This CDR3 reads CASSNDRGGFGYGYTF. The CDR3, as DNA: TGTGCCAGTAGTAACGACAGGGGGGGGTTCGGCTATGGCTACACCTTC.

This chain uses TRBV24-1 with TRBJ2-1, with 10 bases aligning to TRBD2. J gave up 6 bases and V 7 bases, and 5 bases lay outside the gene matches. The CDR3 has 14 residues. From germline, CDR1 is KGHDR and CDR2 SFDVKD. This CDR3 reads CATSEGLASNEQFF. The CDR3 DNA reads TGTGCCACCAGCGAGGGACTAGCGTCCAATGAGCAGTTCTTC.

The table lists this clone with a count of one. CDR3 in amino acids: CATSRDNGGVGYTF. In DNA, the CDR3 is TGTGCCACCAGCAGAGATAACGGGGGAGTAGGCTACACCTTC. The chain links TRBV15 to TRBJ1-2, with D possibly TRBD1 on 5 matching bases. V lost 0 bases and J 8 bases, leaving 13 bases between the germline ends. Looked up from germline, CDR1 is LNHNV and CDR2 is YYDKDF (reference sequence). The CDR3 totals 14 residues.

The genes are TRBV7-9 and TRBJ2-1, with 7 bases lining up with TRBD2. The ends lost 7 bases at V and 1 base at J; junction bases unmatched: 10. CDR1 and CDR2 (germline): SEHNR, FQNEAQ (reference sequence). This CDR3 is 16 amino acids long. The CDR3 bases are TGTGCCAGCACCATCACGGGGGGAGGGTCCTACAATGAGCAGTTCTTC. Amino acid sequence: CASTITGGGSYNEQFF.

There are a few counts of this clone. V is TRBV7-6 and J is TRBJ2-5; D remains unclear. Germline-derived CDR1 and CDR2 are SGHVS and FNYEAQ. Deletions cut 1 base from V and 2 bases from J, with 5 bases between. The CDR3 covers 13 residues. The CDR3 spells CASSLGLQETQYF. The CDR3 region has the DNA TGTGCCAGCAGCTTAGGACTTCAAGAGACCCAGTACTTC.

The chain is built from TRBV5-1 and TRBJ1-4, with TRBD1 matching 7 bases. The CDR3 length is 15 residues. Germline trimming cut 2 bases from V and 5 bases from J; bases unmatched to any gene: 6. CDR1 is SGHRS and CDR2 is YFSETQ in the germline V gene. CDR3 sequence: CASSLNGDSNEKLFF. DNA for the CDR3: TGCGCCAGCAGCTTAAACGGGGACAGCAATGAAAAACTGTTTTTT.

The chain couples TRBV5-4 to TRBJ1-1; TRBD1 matches 8 bases. CDR3 length: 13 amino acids. Germline CDR1 is SGHNT and CDR2 is YYREEE (reference sequence). V lost 4 bases to trimming and J lost 4 bases; unmatched junction nucleotides: 3. The DNA for the CDR3 is TGTGCCAGCAGCCGGCAGGGGGCCACTGAAGCTTTCTTT. This translates into CASSRQGATEAFF.

The V gene is TRBV2, the J gene TRBJ2-5, with 10 bases lining up with TRBD2. The CDR3 is 16 residues long. Germline V gene lookup returns CDR1 SNHLY and CDR2 FYNNEI. With V trimmed by 3 bases and J by 4 bases, 8 bases remained unmatched. The CDR3 sequence is CASSEVRLAGVETQYF. CDR3 nucleotide sequence: TGTGCCAGCAGTGAGGTGCGGCTAGCGGGAGTAGAGACCCAGTACTTC. Using reference TRBV2 and TRBJ2-5 for the parts outside the CDR3, the full variable domain is EPEVTQTPSHQVTQMGQEVILRCVPISNHLYFYWYRQILGQKVEFLVSFYNNEISEKSEIFDDQFSVERPDGSNFTLKIRSTKLEDSAMYFCASSEVRLAGVETQYFGPGTRLLVL.

In the case of this clone: Relative to the germline gene, one junction end is altered; a read error may explain this. The rearrangement links TRBV19 to TRBJ1-5, with 8 nucleotides matching TRBD1. The germline CDR1 and CDR2 sequences are LNHDA and SQIVND (reference sequence). This CDR3 spans 15 amino acids. The CDR3 DNA reads TGTGCCAGTATTATAGACGCGACAGGGGATCAGCCCCAGCATTTT. This encodes CASIIDATGDQPQHF.

This clone was detected once. The V and J genes are TRBV4-2 and TRBJ2-6; D call uncertain. V was cut by 1 base and J by 1 base, with 8 bases left in between. Per germline, CDR1 LGHNA and CDR2 YNFKEQ. CDR3 length: 16 residues. The CDR3 spells CASSQGGESGANVLTF. CDR3 coding DNA: TGTGCCAGCAGCCAAGGAGGCGAGTCTGGGGCCAACGTCCTGACTTTC.

J is TRBJ2-6 and V is TRBV19; 8 nucleotides align to TRBD1. The CDR3 consists of 15 residues. The trim removed 4 bases at V and 1 base at J, leaving 0 bases unmatched. Germline V CDR1 and CDR2: LNHDA, SQIVND (reference sequence). CDR3 bases: TGTGCCAGTAGTAGACAGGGGTCTGGGGCCAACGTCCTGACTTTC. It specifies CASSRQGSGANVLTF. Based on the CDR3 plus reference TRBV19 and TRBJ2-6, the full variable domain is DGGITQSPKYLFRKEGQNVTLSCEQNLNHDAMYWYRQDPGQGLRLIYYSQIVNDFQKGDIAEGYSVSREKKESFPLTVTSAQKNPTAFYLCASSRQGSGANVLTFGAGSRLTVL.

This chain links TRBV2 with TRBJ2-7, with 7 bases identical to TRBD1. CDR3 length: 15 amino acids. The germline V gene has CDR1 SNHLY and CDR2 FYNNEI. V dropped 8 bases and J dropped 6; count of bases not matched to a gene: 16. CDR3 coding DNA: TGTGCCAGCCTTTCGACGACGACAGGGCTTGGCGAGCAGTACTTC. This translates into CASLSTTTGLGEQYF.

V usage is TRBV18 and J usage is TRBJ1-1; 9 bases are shared with TRBD1. The CDR3 loop spans 15 amino acids. The trim removed 1 base at V and 4 bases at J, leaving 4 bases unmatched. Germline V CDR1 and CDR2: KGHSH, LQKENI. The CDR3 region is CASSPRWTGVTEAFF. In DNA form, the CDR3 reads TGTGCCAGCTCACCACGATGGACAGGGGTCACTGAAGCTTTCTTT.